These 24 T cell receptor beta chains came from one sample sequenced in a study of T cells in localized non-small cell lung cancer. Sequencing used immunoSEQ multiplex PCR; TCRdb keeps in-frame clones, though not all of them. The table lists 20,000 to 25,000 clones, 80% to 90% of them singletons. This specimen consisted of PBMCs, obtained before any cancer treatment. Every receptor here comes from a man between 40 and 75 years old with stage II squamous cell lung carcinoma.

This clone was detected only a few times. The rearrangement uses TRBV5-4 and TRBJ2-5; possibly TRBD2 for D (5 bases). The CDR3 consists of 16 residues. Germline V gives CDR1 SGHNT, CDR2 YYREEE (reference sequence). V lost 3 bases, J lost 4 bases, and 19 bases lay in between. CDR3 sequence reads: CASSSPPRAQSETQYF. The CDR3 DNA is TGTGCCAGCAGCTCTCCCCCGCGGGCGCAGTCAGAGACCCAGTACTTC.

This clone came up a few times. The genes are TRBV4-1 and TRBJ1-6, with D hard to call. V gave up 0 bases and J gave up 8 bases, with 11 bases separating them. Germline V CDR1 and CDR2: MGHRA, YSYEKL. The CDR3 sequence is 15 residues long. DNA for the CDR3: TGCGCCAGCAGCCAAGATACAGCTAGGGATTCACCCCTCCACTTT. Amino acid sequence: CASSQDTARDSPLHF.

This clone has more than one count but fewer than ten. The gene calls are TRBV28 and TRBJ2-2, with 7 bases aligning to TRBD1. CDR3 length equals 14 residues. CDR1 is MDHEN and CDR2 is SYDVKM in the germline V gene. V lost 7 bases, J lost 8 bases, and 10 bases stayed unmatched. The CDR3 is CASIRQGNTGELFF. The CDR3 DNA reads TGTGCCAGCATAAGACAGGGAAATACTGGGGAGCTGTTTTTT.

The rearrangement uses TRBV10-3 and TRBJ1-1, with 7 bases aligning to TRBD1. This CDR3 has 14 amino acids. V shed 6 bases and J 2 bases; nucleotides not matched to a gene: 6. Per germline, CDR1 ENHRY and CDR2 SYGVKD. CDR3 sequence reads: CAIRKGAPNTEAFF. The CDR3 coding sequence is TGTGCCATCAGAAAGGGGGCACCAAACACTGAAGCTTTCTTT.

The chain couples TRBV11-2 to TRBJ2-7, with D perhaps matching TRBD1 or TRBD2 (5 bases each). Germline-derived CDR1 and CDR2 are SGHAT and FQNNGV. V gave up 0 bases and J gave up 6 bases, with 12 bases separating them. This CDR3 region has 14 residues. CDR3 residues: CASSLDREWSEQYF. The DNA for the CDR3 is TGTGCCAGCAGCTTAGACAGGGAGTGGAGCGAGCAGTACTTC.

CDR3 in amino acids: CASSFGSSTDTQYF. The CDR3 DNA is TGTGCCAGCAGTTTTGGCTCTAGCACAGATACGCAGTATTTT. This chain links TRBV28 with TRBJ2-3, with unresolved D. This CDR3 region has 14 residues. V was cut by 3 bases and J by 0 bases, with 7 bases left in between. Germline CDR1 is MDHEN and CDR2 is SYDVKM.

The CDR3 DNA reads as TGTGCCAGCAGTTCCCTGGCGGGGGGGATTACAGATACGCAGTATTTT. This encodes CASSSLAGGITDTQYF. The chain employs TRBV27 and TRBJ2-3; 9 bases are a match to TRBD2. V trimming: 4 bases; J trimming: 3 bases; junction bases outside the gene matches: 8. Germline CDR1 and CDR2: MNHEY and SMNVEV (reference sequence). CDR3 length equals 16 residues.

This chain joins TRBV30 and TRBJ2-2; D ambiguous. V was pared by 0 bases and J by 7 bases, with 12 bases between. Germline values: CDR1 GTSNPN, CDR2 SVGIG (reference sequence). There are 14 residues in the CDR3. CDR3 amino acids: CAWSVQLLGGELFF. The CDR3 coding sequence is TGTGCCTGGAGTGTACAGTTACTCGGCGGGGAGCTGTTTTTT.

The chain is built from TRBV25-1 and TRBJ1-2; D might be TRBD1 (5 bases). V gave up 5 bases and J gave up 8 bases, with 15 bases separating them. The germline V gene has CDR1 MGHDK and CDR2 SYGVNS. CDR3 length: 13 amino acids. The DNA for the CDR3 is TGTGCCAGCAGTCCTGGGGGGTGGATCGGCTACACCTTC. This encodes CASSPGGWIGYTF.

The chain links TRBV28 to TRBJ1-1, with TRBD1 identical over 8 bases. This CDR3 contains 15 residues. Per germline, CDR1 MDHEN and CDR2 SYDVKM. J gave up 6 bases and V 5 bases, and 11 bases lay outside the gene matches. The CDR3 DNA reads TGTGCCAGCAGTCCCATTACAGGGGGGGAAGCTGAAGCTTTCTTT. Amino acids: CASSPITGGEAEAFF.

V is TRBV5-1 and J is TRBJ1-1, with D uncertain. The CDR3 extends over 16 amino acids. Looked up from germline, CDR1 is SGHRS and CDR2 is YFSETQ. V gave up 0 bases and J gave up 6 bases, with 18 bases separating them. The CDR3 reads CASSLATLQSGSEAFF. The CDR3 DNA sequence: TGCGCCAGCAGCTTGGCCACCCTCCAATCGGGTTCTGAAGCTTTCTTT.

In this sample, this clone turned up a few times. The chain is built from TRBV2 and TRBJ1-5; no firm D call. CDR1 and CDR2 (germline): SNHLY, FYNNEI. V was trimmed by 4 bases and J by 5 bases, leaving 6 bases between them. CDR3 size: 12 residues. The CDR3 spells CASSAQDQPQHF. In DNA form, the CDR3 reads TGTGCCAGCAGTGCTCAGGATCAGCCCCAGCATTTT.

This sequence joins TRBV9 and TRBJ2-2; D might be TRBD1 (6 bases). The CDR3 is 15 amino acids. V was shortened by 0 bases and J by 4 bases, with 10 bases between the two germline ends. CDR1 is SGDLS, CDR2 YYNGEE, per germline. Here the CDR3 reads CASSVAGVGTGELFF. The CDR3, as DNA: TGTGCCAGCAGCGTAGCAGGGGTGGGCACCGGGGAGCTGTTTTTT.

The chain combines TRBV2 with TRBJ2-5, with 9 bases aligning to TRBD2. The CDR3 contains 14 residues. Germline trimming cut 4 bases from V and 6 bases from J; bases unmatched to any gene: 6. The germline gives CDR1 SNHLY, CDR2 FYNNEI. In DNA, the CDR3 is TGTGCCAGCAGTGTTGCGGGAGGGCCGAAGACCCAGTACTTC. Translated, it gives CASSVAGGPKTQYF.

This rearrangement joins TRBV7-8 to TRBJ2-1; no definite D call. This CDR3 contains 13 residues. From germline, CDR1 is SGHVS and CDR2 FQNEAQ. V lost 3 bases and J 7 bases, leaving 10 bases between the germline ends. The CDR3 sequence: CASSFGVGNEQFF. The CDR3 DNA is TGTGCCAGCAGCTTCGGTGTTGGGAATGAGCAGTTCTTC.

The chain links TRBV5-1 to TRBJ2-1; 8 bases are shared with TRBD2. V was pared by 1 base and J by 9 bases, with 9 bases of the junction left unmatched. Per the germline V gene, CDR1 is SGHRS and CDR2 is YFSETQ. The CDR3 totals 15 residues. The CDR3 DNA reads as TGCGCCAGCAGCTTGATCGGCGGGGGGCCAGGTGAGCAGTTCTTC. Its translation: CASSLIGGGPGEQFF.

The chain links TRBV7-3 to TRBJ2-1, with D possibly TRBD2 on 5 matching bases. Germline V gene lookup returns CDR1 SGHTA and CDR2 FQGTGA. Trimming took 1 base from V and 9 from J, leaving 13 bases between them. The CDR3 has 14 residues. The chain's CDR3 is CASSLNLAGGEQFF. CDR3 coding DNA: TGTGCCAGCAGCTTAAATCTGGCGGGCGGTGAGCAGTTCTTC.

The rearrangement uses TRBV4-3 and TRBJ1-2; TRBD1 aligns across 9 bases. The J segment lost 8 bases and the V segment lost 3 bases, leaving 10 bases of the junction unmatched. Germline CDR1 is LGHNA and CDR2 is YSLEER. CDR3 size: 15 residues. The DNA of the CDR3 is TGCGCCAGCAGCCAGACAGGGGGGAACTATCGAGGCTACACCTTC. Its protein is CASSQTGGNYRGYTF.

This clone has only one observation. The rearrangement uses TRBV7-6 and TRBJ1-1; D ambiguous. This CDR3 contains 13 residues. Trimming pared 6 bases from V and 5 bases from J, leaving 13 bases between. The germline CDR1 and CDR2 sequences are SGHVS and FNYEAQ. The CDR3 sequence: CASSKGISTEAFF. The DNA for the CDR3 is TGTGCCAGCAGTAAAGGTATTTCGACTGAAGCTTTCTTT. The entire variable domain, with the rest obtained from reference TRBV7-6 and TRBJ1-1, is as follows: GAGVSQSPRYKVTKRGQDVALRCDPISGHVSLYWYRQALGQGPEFLTYFNYEAQQDKSGLPNDRFSAERPEGSISTLTIQRTEQRDSAMYRCASSKGISTEAFFGQGTRLTVV.

Here the CDR3 reads CASSLGSGGAETQYF. The CDR3 nucleotides are TGTGCCAGCAGCTTAGGGAGCGGGGGGGCAGAGACCCAGTACTTC. The chain has TRBV7-9 and TRBJ2-5, with 10 bases identical to TRBD2. Germline CDR1 SEHNR, CDR2 FQNEAQ (reference sequence). The junction had 3 bases not matched to a gene; V was cut back by 1 base and J by 4 bases. The CDR3 contains 15 residues.

V gene TRBV28 combines with J gene TRBJ1-5, with a possible D match to TRBD1 (6 bases). This CDR3 is built from 15 residues. V was shortened by 5 bases and J by 3 bases, with 14 bases between the two germline ends. Per the germline V gene, CDR1 is MDHEN and CDR2 is SYDVKM. CDR3 coding DNA: TGTGCCAGCAGTATGGGGGGGCAGTTCAATCAGCCCCAGCATTTT. Translation: CASSMGGQFNQPQHF.

The chain is built from TRBV21-1 and TRBJ1-2. TRBV21-1 is shown as a pseudogene. The CDR3 consists of 14 residues. The CDR3 is CASSGGRSNYGYTF. CDR3 nucleotides: TGTGCCAGCAGCGGCGGACGGTCTAACTATGGCTACACCTTC.

This sequence joins TRBV9 and TRBJ2-3, with 9 nucleotides matching TRBD2. This CDR3 contains 15 residues. The V gene end was trimmed by 4 bases and the J gene end by 4 bases; junction bases not matched to a gene: 7. The germline V gene has CDR1 SGDLS and CDR2 YYNGEE. In nucleotides, the CDR3 is TGTGCCAGCAGCCCAGCTAGCGGGGTTTCAGATACGCAGTATTTT. Translated, it gives CASSPASGVSDTQYF.

This clone has a single count. The V and J genes are TRBV28 and TRBJ2-3; D may be TRBD2 (6 bases). The germline V and J ends were trimmed by 2 bases and 4 bases, with 19 bases remaining between them. The CDR3 consists of 17 residues. Germline-derived CDR1 and CDR2 are MDHEN and SYDVKM. This CDR3 reads CASSLGGAQPSADTQYF. CDR3 DNA: TGTGCCAGCAGTTTAGGAGGGGCCCAACCAAGCGCAGATACGCAGTATTTT.